The 25 T cell receptor beta chains below were found in one sample sequenced in a study of T cell responses to AZD1222 COVID-19 vaccine. Clones were sequenced by immunoSEQ multiplex PCR, and TCRdb holds only the in-frame ones, with some missing. The sample carries 100,000 to 150,000 clones, about 89% recorded once. Sequencing was performed on peripheral blood, taken on day 0 of MenACWY control vaccination. Every receptor here comes from an adult in good health.

There are a few counts of this clone. The chain uses TRBV7-8 and TRBJ2-3; D is possibly TRBD2 (7 bases). This CDR3 comprises 15 residues. Trimming stripped 3 bases from V and 5 bases from J, with 15 bases between. In germline, CDR1 is SGHVS, CDR2 FQNEAQ. Here the CDR3 reads CASSFGGPREDTQYF. CDR3 bases: TGTGCCAGCAGCTTCGGGGGGCCTCGAGAAGATACGCAGTATTTT. The full variable domain, in which reference TRBV7-8 and TRBJ2-3 provide the parts outside the CDR3, is GAGVSQSPRYKVAKRGQDVALRCDPISGHVSLFWYQQALGQGPEFLTYFQNEAQLDKSGLPSDRFFAERPEGSVSTLKIQRTQQEDSAVYLCASSFGGPREDTQYFGPGTRLTVL.

The J gene is TRBJ2-1, the V gene TRBV29-1; 11 nucleotides align to TRBD2. CDR1 and CDR2 (germline): SQVTM, ANQGSEA. The trim removed 2 bases at V and 9 bases at J, leaving 6 bases unmatched. This CDR3 has 14 residues. The CDR3 bases are TGCAGCGTTGAAACTAGCGGGAGCAGCACTGAGCAGTTCTTC. Its protein is CSVETSGSSTEQFF.

V usage is TRBV5-6 and J usage is TRBJ2-7; D remains ambiguous. Germline CDR1 is SGHDT and CDR2 is YYEEEE. Trimming cost V 0 bases and J 3 bases, with 10 bases left between them. The CDR3 is 14 amino acids. CDR3 in DNA: TGTGCCAGCAGCTTGGCCGTGGCAAACTACGAGCAGTACTTC. It specifies CASSLAVANYEQYF.

This chain links TRBV2 with TRBJ1-6; 10 bases map to TRBD1. Germline V gene lookup returns CDR1 SNHLY and CDR2 FYNNEI. V dropped 6 bases and J dropped 9; count of bases not matched to a gene: 5. The CDR3 is made up of 14 amino acids. CDR3: CASRMGQGSSPLHF. DNA for the CDR3: TGTGCCAGCAGGATGGGACAGGGGTCTTCACCCCTCCACTTT.

The V call is TRBV25-1, the J call TRBJ2-3; no reliable D call. CDR3 length: 14 residues. V was shortened by 2 bases and J by 1 base, with 7 bases between the two germline ends. CDR1 MGHDK and CDR2 SYGVNS come from the germline V gene. As DNA, the CDR3 is TGTGCCAGCAGTGAAGAGATTCGCACAGATACGCAGTATTTT. It translates to CASSEEIRTDTQYF. Complete variable domain (other parts from reference TRBV25-1 and TRBJ2-3): EADIYQTPRYLVIGTGKKITLECSQTMGHDKMYWYQQDPGMELHLIHYSYGVNSTEKGDLSSESTVSRIRTEHFPLTLESARPSHTSQYLCASSEEIRTDTQYFGPGTRLTVL.

V and J are TRBV29-1 and TRBJ2-5, with 13 nucleotides matching TRBD2. The V and J ends lost 7 bases and 9 bases, in that order; junction bases with no gene match: 5. There are 12 residues in the CDR3. CDR1 is SQVTM and CDR2 is ANQGSEA in the germline V gene. DNA of the CDR3: TGCAGCGGACGGACTAGCGGGAGTTCCCAGTACTTC. Translated, it gives CSGRTSGSSQYF.

The J gene is TRBJ2-6, the V gene TRBV10-3; D unresolved. CDR1 ENHRY and CDR2 SYGVKD come from the germline V gene. The CDR3 extends over 13 amino acids. V gave up 6 bases and J gave up 1 base, with 4 bases separating them. In DNA, the CDR3 is TGTGCCATCAGGGATTCTGGGGCCAACGTCCTGACTTTC. Residues: CAIRDSGANVLTF.

The chain links TRBV27 to TRBJ1-5; D remains unclear. CDR1 and CDR2 (germline): MNHEY, SMNVEV (reference sequence). Deletions cut 1 base from V and 9 bases from J, with 7 bases between. The CDR3 extends over 12 amino acids. CDR3 amino acids: CASSLLRGPQHF. Here the CDR3 DNA reads TGTGCCAGCAGTTTATTGCGGGGGCCCCAGCATTTT.

Concerning this clone itself: The sample has other DNA sequences that encode this CDR3 too. The chain links TRBV19 to TRBJ2-6; D uncertain. Germline V gene sequence: CDR1 LNHDA, CDR2 SQIVND (reference sequence). This CDR3 has 14 residues. The ends were cut back, 4 bases at V and 0 bases at J, with 4 bases in the middle. The CDR3: CASSTSSGANVLTF. The CDR3 nucleotides read TGTGCCAGTAGTACAAGCTCTGGGGCCAACGTCCTGACTTTC.

This chain connects TRBV29-1 to TRBJ1-1; weak D call: TRBD1 (6 bases). V shed 5 bases and J shed 4 bases, with 14 bases lying between them. The CDR3 totals 13 residues. Germline loops: CDR1 SQVTM, CDR2 ANQGSEA. The chain's CDR3 is CSVQTGWATEAFF. As DNA, the CDR3 is TGCAGCGTTCAGACAGGTTGGGCCACTGAAGCTTTCTTT.

The J gene is TRBJ1-1, the V gene TRBV5-1; no clear D. This CDR3 is 13 amino acids long. Between the trimmed V and J ends, which lost 2 bases and 4 bases, there was a span of 9 bases. Germline CDR1 reads SGHRS; CDR2 reads YFSETQ. CDR3 loop: CASSFEVGTEAFF. The CDR3 DNA is TGCGCCAGCAGCTTTGAGGTGGGCACTGAAGCTTTCTTT.

The chain couples TRBV27 to TRBJ2-2; D is possibly TRBD2 (6 bases). The germline V gene has CDR1 MNHEY and CDR2 SMNVEV (reference sequence). The CDR3 contains 14 residues. V was clipped by 2 bases and J by 4 bases, with 8 bases between them. The CDR3 bases are TGTGCCAGCAGTTTAATCGGGAGCACCGGGGAGCTGTTTTTT. This codes for CASSLIGSTGELFF.

This rearrangement joins TRBV4-1 to TRBJ2-7, with TRBD2 as a possible D gene (5 bases). V dropped 1 base and J dropped 5 bases, with 9 bases sitting between them. The CDR3 consists of 13 residues. CDR1 and CDR2 from the germline V gene are MGHRA and YSYEKL. The CDR3 DNA follows: TGCGCCAGCAGCCAAGTTCCGAGGGACGAGCAGTACTTC. This gives the protein CASSQVPRDEQYF.

The J gene is TRBJ2-3, the V gene TRBV6-5; no firm D call. Per germline, CDR1 MNHEY and CDR2 SVGAGI. Trimming cost V 6 bases and J 3 bases, with 10 bases left between them. The CDR3 has 13 residues. CDR3 DNA: TGTGCCAGCAGGTCCACGTTGACAGATACGCAGTATTTT. Translation: CASRSTLTDTQYF.

The chain recombines TRBV5-6 with TRBJ1-1; TRBD1 might be the D (6 bases). From germline, CDR1 is SGHDT and CDR2 YYEEEE. There are 14 residues in the CDR3. V lost 2 bases and J 2 bases, leaving 10 bases between the germline ends. CDR3 residues: CASSFGRGNTEAFF. The DNA for the CDR3 is TGTGCCAGCAGCTTCGGCAGGGGAAACACTGAAGCTTTCTTT.

The V call is TRBV7-9, the J call TRBJ1-2, with D perhaps matching TRBD1 (5 bases). The CDR3 extends over 14 amino acids. The germline V gene has CDR1 SEHNR and CDR2 FQNEAQ (reference sequence). V was pared by 11 bases and J by 7 bases, with 23 bases between. CDR3 protein: CASARGREYGGYTF. DNA for the CDR3: TGTGCCTCCGCCCGGGGCAGGGAGTACGGTGGCTACACCTTC.

The V call is TRBV4-1, the J call TRBJ1-5; D ambiguous. In germline, CDR1 is MGHRA, CDR2 YSYEKL. Trimming took 0 bases from V and 2 from J, leaving 8 bases between them. The CDR3 sequence is 15 residues long. CDR3 DNA: TGCGCCAGCAGCCAAGATCAAACAGGCAATCAGCCCCAGCATTTT. Amino acids: CASSQDQTGNQPQHF.

The gene calls are TRBV29-1 and TRBJ1-2; 8 bases are a match to TRBD1. Germline CDR1 and CDR2: SQVTM and ANQGSEA. The CDR3 has 13 amino acids. Trimming at V came to 3 bases and at J to 6 bases, leaving 6 bases not matched to a gene. The CDR3 region is CSVDRETGDGYTF. The CDR3 bases are TGCAGCGTTGATAGAGAGACAGGGGATGGCTACACCTTC.

The chain uses TRBV11-1 and TRBJ2-2; 8 bases fit TRBD2. This CDR3 spans 15 amino acids. V lost 6 bases, J lost 2 bases, and 5 bases stayed unmatched. Germline CDR1 is SGHAT and CDR2 is FQDESV (reference sequence). The CDR3 loop is CASRKLADNTGELFF. The CDR3 DNA reads TGTGCCAGCAGAAAACTAGCGGACAACACCGGGGAGCTGTTTTTT.

V and J are TRBV11-3 and TRBJ2-7; D gene unclear. CDR1 and CDR2 (germline): SGHNT, YENEEA. V was shortened by 3 bases and J by 4 bases, with 4 bases between the two germline ends. The CDR3 consists of 11 residues. This CDR3 is CASSLEYEQYF. The DNA of the CDR3 is TGTGCCAGCAGCTTGGAGTACGAGCAGTACTTC.

This clone is a singleton in its sample. The chain carries TRBV18 and TRBJ2-1; 7 bases match TRBD2. Germline lookup yields CDR1 KGHSH and CDR2 LQKENI. CDR3 length: 14 amino acids. With 3 bases clipped from V and 8 bases from J, the junction kept 7 bases outside the gene matches. CDR3 sequence: CASSPPGLADEQFF. The CDR3 DNA is TGTGCCAGCTCACCGCCCGGGCTAGCGGATGAGCAGTTCTTC.

The chain joins TRBV7-9 to TRBJ1-1, with 11 bases matching TRBD1. Germline V gene data show CDR1 as SEHNR and CDR2 as FQNEAQ (reference sequence). With V trimmed by 5 bases and J by 4 bases, 6 bases remained unmatched. The CDR3 contains 15 residues. The CDR3 spells CASSTWDRGFTEAFF. The DNA for the CDR3 is TGTGCCAGCAGCACCTGGGACAGGGGGTTCACTGAAGCTTTCTTT.

The CDR3 spells CASSSPQGLQETQYF. DNA for the CDR3: TGCGCCAGCAGCTCTCCCCAGGGCCTCCAAGAGACCCAGTACTTC. J is TRBJ2-5 and V is TRBV5-1; possibly TRBD1 for D (5 bases). Trimming took off 3 bases at V and 1 base at J, with 13 bases between the two ends. Germline CDR1 and CDR2: SGHRS and YFSETQ. CDR3 size: 15 residues. Drawing the rest from reference TRBV5-1 and TRBJ2-5, the complete variable domain is KAGVTQTPRYLIKTRGQQVTLSCSPISGHRSVSWYQQTPGQGLQFLFEYFSETQRNKGNFPGRFSGRQFSNSRSEMNVSTLELGDSALYLCASSSPQGLQETQYFGPGTRLLVL.

The rearrangement joins TRBV3-1 (or the pseudogene TRBV3-2) to TRBJ2-7; perhaps TRBD2 as D (6 bases). This CDR3 is built from 14 residues. Germline loops: CDR1 LGHDT, CDR2 YNNKEL (reference sequence). With 1 base removed from V and 6 bases from J, the gap between germline ends came to 13 bases. In nucleotides, the CDR3 is TGTGCCAGCAGCCAAGGACTAGGGTCGGGCGAGCAGTACTTC. This sequence encodes CASSQGLGSGEQYF.

The CDR3 nucleotides read TGTGCCAGCAGCGTAGCGGGGCCTAGCACAGATACGCAGTATTTT. As protein: CASSVAGPSTDTQYF. The chain has TRBV9 and TRBJ2-3; D tentatively reads TRBD1 or TRBD2 (5 bases each). Trimming removed 0 bases at V and 0 bases at J, with 8 bases between. The CDR3 extends over 15 amino acids. Germline lookup yields CDR1 SGDLS and CDR2 YYNGEE.